The text below deals with one T cell receptor beta chain. Its specificity is not known. An Oncomine TCR Beta short-read assay was used to sequence the DNA from cultured CD4+ T cells. TCRdb re-derived calls from the PCR reads in MiXCR, one entry per CDR3 protein. There are more than 10,000 distinct CDR3 sequences in the sample; 58% occur only once, and about a fifth lies in the top ten. This specimen belongs to a study of vaccination and CD4 T cells after COVID-19. Treatment defined: approximately 9-day PBMC culture with coronavirus spike peptide pools or control peptides (ViraFEST assay). Germline values: CDR1 SGHAT, CDR2 FQNNGV. V shed 5 bases, J shed 1 base, and the junction held 7 bases outside the gene matches. CDR3 length: 15 amino acids.

This chain links TRBV11-2 with TRBJ2-7; 8 bases are shared with TRBD1. Sequences were obtained from CD4+ T cells from blood, cultured in vitro. The sequence came from a human donor who had recovered from COVID-19. Written as DNA, the CDR3 is TGTGCCAGCAGCCTGGGGACAGGCCTATCCTACGAGCAGTACTTC. Its protein is CASSLGTGLSYEQYF.